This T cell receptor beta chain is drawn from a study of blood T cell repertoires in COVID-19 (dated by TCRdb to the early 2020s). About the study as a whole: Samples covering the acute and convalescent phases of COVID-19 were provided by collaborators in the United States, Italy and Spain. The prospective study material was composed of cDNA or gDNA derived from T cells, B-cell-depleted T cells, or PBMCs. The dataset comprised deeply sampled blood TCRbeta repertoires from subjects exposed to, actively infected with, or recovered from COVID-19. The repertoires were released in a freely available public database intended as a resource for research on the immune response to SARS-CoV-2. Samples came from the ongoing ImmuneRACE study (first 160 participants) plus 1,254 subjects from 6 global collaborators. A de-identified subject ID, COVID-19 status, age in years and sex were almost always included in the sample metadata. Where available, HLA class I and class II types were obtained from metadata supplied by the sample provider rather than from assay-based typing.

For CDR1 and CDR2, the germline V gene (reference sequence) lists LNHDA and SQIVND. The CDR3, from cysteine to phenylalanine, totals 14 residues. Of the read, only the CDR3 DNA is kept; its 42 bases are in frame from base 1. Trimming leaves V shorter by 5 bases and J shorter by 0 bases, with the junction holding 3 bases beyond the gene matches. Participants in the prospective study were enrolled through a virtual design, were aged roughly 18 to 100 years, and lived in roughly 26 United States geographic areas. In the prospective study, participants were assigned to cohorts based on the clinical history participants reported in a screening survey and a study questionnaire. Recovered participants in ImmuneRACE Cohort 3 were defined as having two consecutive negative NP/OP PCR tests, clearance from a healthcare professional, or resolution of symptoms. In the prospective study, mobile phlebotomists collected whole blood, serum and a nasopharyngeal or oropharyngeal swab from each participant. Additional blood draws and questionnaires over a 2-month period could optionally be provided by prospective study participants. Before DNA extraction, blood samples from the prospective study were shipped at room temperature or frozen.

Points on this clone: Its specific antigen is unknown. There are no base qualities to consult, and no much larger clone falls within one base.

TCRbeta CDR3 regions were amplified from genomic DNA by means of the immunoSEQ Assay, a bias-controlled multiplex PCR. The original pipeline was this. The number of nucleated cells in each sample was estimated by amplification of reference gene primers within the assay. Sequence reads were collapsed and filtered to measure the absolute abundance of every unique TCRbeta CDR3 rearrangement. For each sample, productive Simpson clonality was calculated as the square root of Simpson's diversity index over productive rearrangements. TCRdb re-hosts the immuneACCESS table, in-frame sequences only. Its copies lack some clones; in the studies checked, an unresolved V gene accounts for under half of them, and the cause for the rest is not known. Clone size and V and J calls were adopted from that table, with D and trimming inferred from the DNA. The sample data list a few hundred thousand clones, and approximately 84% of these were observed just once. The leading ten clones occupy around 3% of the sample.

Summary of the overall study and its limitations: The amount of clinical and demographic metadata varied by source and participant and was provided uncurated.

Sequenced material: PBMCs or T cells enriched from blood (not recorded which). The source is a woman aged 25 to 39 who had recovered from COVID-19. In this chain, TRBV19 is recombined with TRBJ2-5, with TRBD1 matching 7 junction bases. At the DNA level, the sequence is TGTGCCAGTAGTCCCGGACAGGACCAAGAGACCCAGTACTTC. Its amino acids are CASSPGQDQETQYF.